The 9 T cell receptor beta chains listed next were all sequenced from one sample in a study of OX40 agonist ivuxolimab in advanced cancers. Clones were sequenced by immunoSEQ multiplex PCR, and TCRdb holds only the in-frame ones, with some missing. The sample lists 80,000 or so clones; roughly 91% were seen once. Here the sequenced sample was CD4+ or CD8+ T cells sorted from blood, taken in a trial of the OX40 agonist ivuxolimab. The source is an adult with an advanced solid tumor such as melanoma, head and neck, liver or kidney cancer.

The chain combines TRBV7-6 with TRBJ2-1, with D maybe TRBD2 (6 bases). This CDR3 has 15 residues. Germline CDR1 is SGHVS and CDR2 is FNYEAQ. The germline V and J ends were trimmed by 2 bases and 4 bases, with 12 bases remaining between them. CDR3 in amino acids: CASSLNVEGYNEQFF. The CDR3 bases are TGTGCCAGCAGCTTAAACGTGGAGGGGTACAATGAGCAGTTCTTC.

As for this clone: One junction end does not reproduce the germline sequence, and a read error may be involved. The CDR3 nucleotides read TGTGCTAGCAGCTTAGTAGAGGGGGACGTGGGCAACCAGCCCCAGCATTTT. Residues: CASSLVEGDVGNQPQHF. V is TRBV7-7 and J is TRBJ1-5; D is perhaps TRBD1 (6 bases). The CDR3 has 17 amino acids. Germline CDR1 and CDR2: SSHAT and FNYEAQ (reference sequence).

The chain employs TRBV19 and TRBJ2-7; tentatively, D is TRBD2 (6 bases). The CDR3 has 14 residues. Germline V gene data show CDR1 as LNHDA and CDR2 as SQIVND (reference sequence). Trimming left V 5 bases short and J 2 bases short, with 13 bases between. CDR3 residues: CASSPRGGAYEQYF. The CDR3 DNA follows: TGTGCCAGTAGTCCTCGTGGAGGGGCCTACGAGCAGTACTTC.

The genes are TRBV28 and TRBJ2-1; D might be TRBD1 (5 bases). V lost 10 bases, J lost 5 bases, and 15 bases lay in between. Germline loops: CDR1 MDHEN, CDR2 SYDVKM. CDR3 length: 13 amino acids. The CDR3 protein is CATDGAEHNEQFF. For the CDR3, the DNA is TGTGCCACCGATGGGGCAGAGCACAATGAGCAGTTCTTC.

This chain joins TRBV27 and TRBJ2-5; TRBD2 matches at 10 bases. The germline V gene encodes CDR1 MNHEY and CDR2 SMNVEV (reference sequence). The V gene end was trimmed by 2 bases and the J gene end by 1 base; junction bases not matched to a gene: 4. The length of the CDR3 is 16 residues. DNA of the CDR3: TGTGCCAGCAGTTTACTGGGACTAGCGAGCCAAGAGACCCAGTACTTC. It specifies CASSLLGLASQETQYF.

The chain carries TRBV7-3 and TRBJ2-7, with D unclear. Germline CDR1 and CDR2: SGHTA and FQGTGA. V gave up 0 bases and J gave up 4 bases, with 7 bases separating them. The length of the CDR3 is 13 residues. This chain's CDR3 is CASSLTTRYEQYF. CDR3 coding DNA: TGTGCCAGCAGCTTAACTACCCGATACGAGCAGTACTTC.

The genes are TRBV29-1 and TRBJ1-1; no clear D gene. Per the germline V gene, CDR1 is SQVTM and CDR2 is ANQGSEA. Trimming took off 3 bases at V and 5 bases at J, with 16 bases between the two ends. The CDR3 totals 14 residues. DNA for the CDR3: TGCAGCGTTGATCCGGGGTCGGCTGGTACTGAAGCTTTCTTT. The encoded protein is CSVDPGSAGTEAFF. The full variable domain, rest sourced from reference TRBV29-1 and TRBJ1-1, is SAVISQKPSRDICQRGTSLTIQCQVDSQVTMMFWYRQQPGQSLTLIATANQGSEATYESGFVIDKFPISRPNLTFSTLTVSNMSPEDSSIYLCSVDPGSAGTEAFFGQGTRLTVV.

This clone was found once. Sequence at one end of the junction differs from germline and may be a read error. This sequence joins TRBV6-5 and TRBJ2-4; tentatively, D is TRBD1 (6 bases). Germline V gene data show CDR1 as MNHEY and CDR2 as SVGAGI. The CDR3 spans 13 residues. CDR3 nucleotide sequence: TGTGCCAGCAGTTACTCGGGACACGACAGCCCCCTCTTC. This encodes CASSYSGHDSPLF.

The chain uses TRBV5-8 and TRBJ2-7; D tentatively reads TRBD1 or TRBD2 (5 bases each). The CDR3 loop spans 14 amino acids. From germline, CDR1 is SGHTS and CDR2 YDEGEE. Trimming pared 2 bases from V and 6 bases from J, leaving 15 bases between. The CDR3 DNA is TGTGCCAGCAGCTTCCGGCCAGGGACGGGCGAGCAGTACTTC. Amino acid sequence: CASSFRPGTGEQYF. Using reference TRBV5-8 and TRBJ2-7 for the parts outside the CDR3, the full variable domain is EAGVTQSPTHLIKTRGQQATLRCSPISGHTSVYWYQQALGLGLQFLLWYDEGEERNRGNFPPRFSGRQFPNYSSELNVNALELEDSALYLCASSFRPGTGEQYFGPGTRLTVT.